These 11 T cell receptor beta chains were sequenced from one sample in a study of naive and memory T cell subsets. Adult healthy volunteers gave 2.5 ml peripheral blood for whole-blood RNA. For blood and skin samples, reverse transcription used TCR alpha and beta constant primers. In TCRdb, the 5' RACE reads were re-called with MiXCR into one record per CDR3 protein. The sample has more than 25,000 distinct CDR3 sequences, less than 25% seen once. These receptors were obtained from a female donor in good health.

This clonotype was detected ten times or more. The V and J genes are TRBV4-3 and TRBJ2-7; perhaps TRBD1 as D (6 bases). The V and J ends lost 4 bases and 6 bases respectively, with 16 bases between them. This CDR3 spans 14 amino acids. Germline CDR1 reads LGHNA; CDR2 reads YSLEER. The CDR3: CASSPQGSSVEQYF. Written as DNA, the CDR3 is TGCGCCAGCAGCCCTCAGGGGTCCTCGGTCGAGCAGTACTTC.

J is TRBJ1-2 and V is TRBV29-1, with 9 positions matching TRBD1. In germline, CDR1 is SQVTM, CDR2 ANQGSEA. The CDR3 covers 11 residues. J lost 6 bases, V lost 5 bases, and 1 base had no gene match. The CDR3 bases are TGCAGCGTTCGGGACAGGGATGGCTACACCTTC. Translation: CSVRDRDGYTF.

This clonotype turned up a few times. V gene TRBV18 combines with J gene TRBJ2-4, with D possibly TRBD2 on 6 matching bases. Trimming shortened V by 1 base and J by 8 bases, and 12 bases separated the two germline ends. This CDR3 spans 14 amino acids. The germline gives CDR1 KGHSH, CDR2 LQKENI. The CDR3 bases are TGTGCCAGCTCACCACGGACCGGAGGGGACATTCAGTACTTC. Translated: CASSPRTGGDIQYF.

This clonotype was found a few times. DNA for the CDR3: TGCAGTGCTTGGACCCCTAATAGGGATGAGCAGTTCTTC. Translated, it gives CSAWTPNRDEQFF. This chain joins TRBV20-1 and TRBJ2-1; no firm D call. V lost 5 bases and J 8 bases, leaving 16 bases between the germline ends. The germline V gene encodes CDR1 DFQATT and CDR2 SNEGSKA (reference sequence). The CDR3 sequence is 13 residues long.

This clonotype is termed medium-sized (0.01 to 0.1%). The junction differs from germline at one of its ends, possibly a read error. The V and J genes are TRBV9 and TRBJ1-1; D ambiguous. This CDR3 region has 13 residues. CDR1 is SGDLS, CDR2 YYNGEE, per germline. The CDR3 protein is CASGVGEESKAFF. CDR3 DNA sequence: TGTGCCAGCGGCGTTGGGGAGGAATCGAAAGCTTTCTTT. The complete variable domain, with remaining parts taken from reference TRBV9 and TRBJ1-1, reads DSGVTQTPKHLITATGQRVTLRCSPRSGDLSVYWYQQSLDQGLQFLIQYYNGEERAKGNILERFSAQQFPDLHSELNLSSLELGDSALYFCASGVGEESKAFFGQGTRLTVV.

This clonotype has only a few counts. The CDR3 DNA reads TGTGCCAGCAGCTTAGGGGAGAGCACTGAAGCTTTCTTT. Its translation is CASSLGESTEAFF. The chain has TRBV7-3 and TRBJ1-1; no definite D call. Germline CDR1 is SGHTA and CDR2 is FQGTGA. The CDR3 contains 13 residues. V shed 2 bases and J shed 4 bases, with 8 bases lying between them.

This clonotype turned up a few times. The rearrangement links TRBV6-6 to TRBJ1-5, with D tentatively TRBD1 (6 bases). The CDR3 sequence is 14 residues long. CDR1 is MNHNY and CDR2 is SVGAGI in the germline V gene (reference sequence). Trimming removed 2 bases at V and 3 bases at J, with 8 bases between. The CDR3 protein is CASSYKGHNQPQHF. Written as DNA, the CDR3 is TGTGCCAGCAGTTACAAGGGACACAATCAGCCCCAGCATTTT.

This clonotype was counted a single time. This rearrangement joins TRBV7-8 to TRBJ1-6, with D possibly being TRBD1 (5 bases). Germline lookup yields CDR1 SGHVS and CDR2 FQNEAQ. The CDR3 has 17 amino acids. V was clipped by 0 bases and J by 8 bases, with 17 bases between them. The CDR3 spells CASSLASGTGNYSPLHF. The CDR3 nucleotides are TGTGCCAGCAGCTTAGCGTCCGGGACGGGGAACTATTCACCCCTCCACTTT.

This clonotype appeared many times. The chain uses TRBV29-1 and TRBJ2-7, with a tentative D call TRBD2 (7 bases). This CDR3 region has 12 residues. CDR1 is SQVTM and CDR2 is ANQGSEA in the germline V gene. Trimming left V 5 bases short and J 6 bases short, with 14 bases between. The CDR3 DNA reads TGCAGCGTTAACAGGGAGGGGAGCGAGCAGTACTTC. It translates to CSVNREGSEQYF.

This clonotype was seen many times. The genes are TRBV29-1 and TRBJ2-3, with D hard to call. Deletions cut 3 bases from V and 4 bases from J, with 5 bases between. Germline CDR1 SQVTM, CDR2 ANQGSEA. CDR3 size: 11 residues. The CDR3 coding sequence is TGCAGCGTTGATCTAGCAGATACGCAGTATTTT. It specifies CSVDLADTQYF.

This sequence joins TRBV6-5 and TRBJ2-2, with TRBD1 as a possible D gene (5 bases). Trimming removed 11 bases at V and 6 bases at J, with 16 bases between. CDR3 size: 13 residues. CDR1 is MNHEY and CDR2 is SVGAGI in the germline V gene. CDR3 loop: CAHAAGYSGELFF. The CDR3 nucleotides are TGTGCCCACGCGGCAGGGTATTCCGGGGAGCTGTTTTTT.